This TCR beta chain was documented in a study of shared clonotypes between healthy human individuals. The germline V gene encodes CDR1 MNHEY and CDR2 SVGAGI. Trimming left V 7 bases short and J 7 bases short, with 7 bases between. The CDR3 loop spans 11 amino acids. Data came from immunoSEQ multiplex PCR; TCRdb stores just in-frame clones and leaves some out. Here the sample spans hundreds of thousands of clones, about 80% being singletons. The source material was memory CD4+ T cells sorted from blood. Subset indicated: CD45RA-negative fraction. This sequence joins TRBV6-5 and TRBJ2-2; no reliable D call. The TCR was taken from a woman aged 25 to 39 in good health. The CDR3, as DNA: TGTGCCAGCACTACCGGCGGGGAGCTGTTTTTT. It codes for CASTTGGELFF.